What follows are 26 T cell receptor beta chains derived from one specimen sequenced in a study of Tregs in tolerant kidney transplant recipients. Mixed chimerism was transient after nonmyeloablative marrow transplants from related graft donors. Sequencing was performed with immunoSEQ multiplex PCR; in TCRdb, only in-frame clones are kept and a portion is missing. This specimen shows 30,000 to 40,000 clones; the ten leading clones hold under 2%. The sequences come from CD4+ T cells from blood (PBMCs), collected 24 months after the transplant. These receptors were obtained from a human patient who received a combined kidney and bone marrow transplant. Part of the T cell pool may stem from the graft donor.

CDR3 DNA, as far as it was read: TGTGCCAGCAGTGACTCTAAGCGGGGGAATGAG. Protein: CASSDSKRGNE. The entire CDR3 is CASSDSKRGNEQFF. The chain employs TRBV6-4 and TRBJ2-1, with 8 bases lining up with TRBD2. With the read ending 3 residues before the CDR3 end, the germline J gene is used to fill in that end. Germline V gives CDR1 MRHNA, CDR2 SNTAGT. Trimming took 0 bases from V and 7 from J; bases not matched to a gene: 2. The CDR3 spans 14 residues.

This clone is classed as medium-sized by frequency. The read terminates 3 residues before the CDR3 end, so the remaining end is supplied by the germline J gene. The rearrangement uses TRBV6-2 or TRBV6-3 and TRBJ2-3; D perhaps matches TRBD1 (5 bases). Germline lookup yields CDR1 MNHEY and CDR2 SVGEGT. Between the trimmed V and J ends, which lost 0 bases and 2 bases, there was a span of 12 bases. The CDR3 runs 16 residues. The CDR3: CASSYSLGDPTDTQYF. CDR3 bases read: TGTGCCAGCAGTTACTCGTTAGGGGATCCCACAGATACG.

As concerns this clone: Sequencing ends 3 residues short of the CDR3 end; the germline J gene provides the rest. This chain links TRBV7-3 with TRBJ2-1; 8 nucleotides align to TRBD2. Losses at the gene ends were 5 bases for V and 8 bases for J; bases not matched to a gene: 8. The germline gives CDR1 SGHTA, CDR2 FQGTGA. There are 14 residues in the CDR3. The sequenced part of the CDR3 DNA is TGTGCCAGCAGCCTGGGACTAGGTGGCCATGAG. Its protein is CASSLGLGGHE. The whole CDR3 is CASSLGLGGHEQFF.

As regards this clone: The CDR3 end is not reached by the read, which stops 3 residues before it; the germline J gene fills it in. The chain is built from TRBV19 and TRBJ2-5; 9 nucleotides align to TRBD1. The CDR3 is 15 amino acids. Losses at the gene ends were 3 bases for V and 4 bases for J; bases not matched to a gene: 6. CDR1 and CDR2 (germline): LNHDA, SQIVND (reference sequence). The CDR3 reads CASSITGTGRETQYF. The DNA read from the CDR3 is TGTGCCAGTAGTATTACCGGGACAGGGAGAGAGACC.

As for this clone: Read coverage stops 3 residues before the CDR3 terminus; the germline J gene supplies the remainder. This sequence joins TRBV5-1 and TRBJ2-7; TRBD2 matches 7 bases. The CDR3 has 14 residues. Trimming removed 5 bases from V and 2 bases from J; junction bases left unmatched: 7. In germline, CDR1 is SGHRS, CDR2 YFSETQ. The CDR3 protein is CASRRTSETYEQYF. Partial CDR3 DNA: TGCGCCAGCAGACGCACTAGCGAAACCTACGAG.

On this clone itself: Sequencing ends 3 residues short of the CDR3 end; the germline J gene provides the rest. The V call is TRBV10-2, the J call TRBJ2-1; 9 bases are shared with TRBD1. Germline values: CDR1 WSHSY, CDR2 SAAADI. This CDR3 contains 15 residues. Germline trimming cut 7 bases from V and 6 bases from J; bases unmatched to any gene: 10. Here the CDR3 reads CASIKPGQGSNEQFF. CDR3 bases read: TGCGCCAGCATCAAGCCGGGACAGGGATCCAATGAG.

CDR3 residues: CASSLSRDQPQHF. The sequenced CDR3 bases are TGTGCCAGCAGTTTATCGCGGGATCAGCCC. The chain combines TRBV27 with TRBJ1-5; D is undetermined. The CDR3 end is not reached by the read, which stops 3 residues before it; the germline J gene fills it in. Germline-derived CDR1 and CDR2 are MNHEY and SMNVEV (reference sequence). This CDR3 spans 13 amino acids. Trimming shortened V by 0 bases and J by 5 bases, and 5 bases separated the two germline ends.

In the case of this clone: The missing CDR3 end, 3 residues past where the read stops, is filled in from the germline J gene. The rearrangement uses TRBV20-1 and TRBJ2-1; 7 bases agree with TRBD2. The CDR3 runs to 15 residues. V shed 6 bases, J shed 7 bases, and the junction held 15 bases outside the gene matches. CDR1 and CDR2 from the germline V gene are DFQATT and SNEGSKA (reference sequence). CDR3 amino acids: CSAPPPTREFNEQFF. Partial CDR3 DNA: TGCAGTGCCCCTCCTCCCACGCGGGAGTTTAATGAG.

For this clone: The sequence runs out 3 residues before the end of the CDR3; the remainder is reconstructed from the germline J gene. The chain couples TRBV30 to TRBJ2-5; TRBD1 is a possible D gene (7 bases). Germline V gene lookup returns CDR1 GTSNPN and CDR2 SVGIG (reference sequence). The CDR3 covers 12 residues. Trimming shortened V by 2 bases and J by 5 bases, and 9 bases separated the two germline ends. The CDR3 reads CAWSPGGETQYF. The covered CDR3 bases are TGTGCCTGGAGTCCAGGGGGGGAGACC.

Worth noting for this clone: The read is 3 residues too short to cover the CDR3 end, so that end is filled in from the germline J gene. The V and J genes are TRBV11-2 and TRBJ2-1; D might be TRBD2 (5 bases). V was cut by 5 bases and J by 4 bases, with 15 bases left in between. CDR1 SGHAT and CDR2 FQNNGV come from the germline V gene. The CDR3 consists of 15 residues. The CDR3 DNA, read in part, is TGTGCCAGCAGCCGAGCACTAGGCCTGTACAATGAG. Translation: CASSRALGLYNE. The whole CDR3 reads CASSRALGLYNEQFF.

On this clone: The CDR3 end falls 3 residues outside the read, so it is completed with the germline J gene. The rearrangement links TRBV18 to TRBJ1-5; TRBD1 aligns across 7 bases. Germline lookup yields CDR1 KGHSH and CDR2 LQKENI. Losses at the gene ends were 2 bases for V and 3 bases for J; bases not matched to a gene: 4. This CDR3 contains 15 residues. CDR3 protein: CASSPSGQYNQPQHF. The covered CDR3 bases are TGTGCCAGCTCACCATCGGGACAGTACAATCAGCCC.

Note on this clone: The CDR3 extends 3 residues past the end of the read, so its final part is completed from the germline J gene. The chain has TRBV18 and TRBJ2-7; 8 positions match TRBD1. Per germline, CDR1 KGHSH and CDR2 LQKENI. Germline trimming cut 2 bases from V and 2 bases from J; bases unmatched to any gene: 5. This CDR3 is built from 15 residues. The CDR3: CASSPGRGRPYEQYF. CDR3 bases read: TGTGCCAGCTCACCAGGCAGGGGGCGGCCCTACGAG. Together with reference TRBV18 and TRBJ2-7, the CDR3 gives the full variable domain: NAGVMQNPRHLVRRRGQEARLRCSPMKGHSHVYWYRQLPEEGLKFMVYLQKENIIDESGMPKERFSAEFPKEGPSILRIQQVVRGDSAAYFCASSPGRGRPYEQYFGPGTRLTVT.

As for this clone: The CDR3 end is not reached by the read, which stops 3 residues before it; the germline J gene fills it in. This chain uses TRBV7-3 with TRBJ2-3; 7 bases are a match to TRBD1. The CDR3 is made up of 16 amino acids. V shed 5 bases and J 8 bases; nucleotides not matched to a gene: 16. From germline, CDR1 is SGHTA and CDR2 FQGTGA. The CDR3 is CASSPSTGLGQATQYF. CDR3 DNA, as far as it was read: TGTGCCAGCAGCCCCTCGACAGGGCTAGGACAAGCTACG. The full variable domain, with the rest looked up from reference TRBV7-3 and TRBJ2-3, is GAGVSQTPSNKVTEKGKYVELRCDPISGHTALYWYRQSLGQGPEFLIYFQGTGAADDSGLPNDRFFAVRPEGSVSTLKIQRTERGDSAVYLCASSPSTGLGQATQYFGPGTRLTVL.

With respect to this clone: The read ends 3 residues before the CDR3 terminus; that terminus is restored from the germline J gene. The chain combines TRBV7-2 with TRBJ1-2; D may be TRBD1 (6 bases). This CDR3 has 12 amino acids. Trimming removed 4 bases from V and 5 bases from J, with 8 bases in between. Germline V CDR1 and CDR2: SGHTA, FQGNSA. The CDR3 bases that were read are TGTGCCAGCAGCTCTACAGGGTATGGC. It yields the protein CASSSTGYG. Given in full, the CDR3 is CASSSTGYGYTF.

To note about this clone: The read falls 3 residues short of the CDR3 end, and the missing part is taken from the germline J gene. The rearrangement links TRBV2 to TRBJ2-1; 9 nucleotides agree with TRBD1. The CDR3 contains 14 residues. CDR1 SNHLY and CDR2 FYNNEI come from the germline V gene. The junction had 5 bases not matched to a gene; V was cut back by 4 bases and J by 7 bases. CDR3 DNA (partial): TGTGCCAGCAGTGGGGACAGGGTCAAGAATGAG. Protein: CASSGDRVKNE. The full CDR3 protein reads CASSGDRVKNEQFF.

Concerning this clone: The CDR3 end is not reached by the read, which stops 3 residues before it; the germline J gene fills it in. This chain uses TRBV11-2 with TRBJ2-7, with 9 nucleotides matching TRBD1. The CDR3 covers 15 residues. V trimming: 3 bases; J trimming: 2 bases; junction bases outside the gene matches: 5. Germline loops: CDR1 SGHAT, CDR2 FQNNGV. Here the CDR3 reads CASSLGTGFTYEQYF. The sequenced part of the CDR3 DNA is TGTGCCAGCAGCTTGGGGACAGGGTTTACCTACGAG.

On this clone: The read terminates 3 residues ahead of where the CDR3 ends, so the germline J gene completes it. V and J are TRBV5-1 and TRBJ2-2, with D unclear. Germline V gene sequence: CDR1 SGHRS, CDR2 YFSETQ. The ends were cut back, 5 bases at V and 2 bases at J, with 4 bases in the middle. The CDR3 is 12 amino acids. Partial CDR3 DNA: TGCGCCAGCAGGAGCAACACCGGGGAG. This gives the protein CASRSNTGE. In full, the CDR3 reads CASRSNTGELFF.

Comment on this clone: Read sequence stops 3 residues before the CDR3 end, and the germline J gene provides the missing end. This rearrangement joins TRBV19 to TRBJ2-7; 9 nucleotides line up with TRBD2. There are 15 residues in the CDR3. Per germline, CDR1 LNHDA and CDR2 SQIVND (reference sequence). Germline trimming cut 5 bases from V and 2 bases from J; bases unmatched to any gene: 7. CDR3 residues: CASSGRTSAAYEQYF. The CDR3 DNA, read in part, is TGTGCCAGTAGTGGGAGGACTAGCGCCGCCTACGAG. Full variable domain (outside the CDR3, taken from reference TRBV19 and TRBJ2-7): DGGITQSPKYLFRKEGQNVTLSCEQNLNHDAMYWYRQDPGQGLRLIYYSQIVNDFQKGDIAEGYSVSREKKESFPLTVTSAQKNPTAFYLCASSGRTSAAYEQYFGPGTRLTVT.

Remarks on this clone: The read ends 3 residues early relative to the CDR3; the germline J gene fills the gap. The chain has TRBV30 and TRBJ2-5; TRBD1 is a possible D gene (8 bases). Germline V gene data show CDR1 as GTSNPN and CDR2 as SVGIG (reference sequence). Trimming pared 3 bases from V and 4 bases from J, leaving 15 bases between. This CDR3 has 14 amino acids. This CDR3 is CAWSATGGGETQYF. The part of the CDR3 DNA that was read is TGTGCCTGGAGCGCTACAGGGGGGGGAGAGACC.

Details on this clone: The read falls 3 residues short of the CDR3 end, and the missing part is taken from the germline J gene. The chain joins TRBV19 to TRBJ2-1; 8 nucleotides line up with TRBD2. The trim removed 5 bases at V and 8 bases at J, leaving 8 bases unmatched. CDR3 length: 14 residues. The germline V gene has CDR1 LNHDA and CDR2 SQIVND (reference sequence). The part of the CDR3 DNA that was read is TGTGCCAGTAGTCGGAGCGGGAGTATCGATGAG. Translation gives CASSRSGSIDE. The whole CDR3 sequence reads CASSRSGSIDEQFF.

On this clone itself: Read data end 3 residues before the CDR3 end; the end is taken from the germline J gene. The J gene is TRBJ1-2, the V gene TRBV20-1; D not certain. V lost 5 bases and J lost 2, with 12 bases in between. Per germline, CDR1 DFQATT and CDR2 SNEGSKA (reference sequence). This CDR3 is built from 13 residues. The CDR3 spells CSARPTENYGYTF. The part of the CDR3 DNA that was read is TGCAGTGCTCGCCCCACTGAGAACTATGGC.

A word on this clone: The read falls 3 residues short of the CDR3 end, and the missing part is taken from the germline J gene. The chain links TRBV2 to TRBJ1-2; 11 nucleotides align to TRBD1. V lost 4 bases and J lost 7; bases outside the gene matches: 11. Germline V lookup: CDR1 SNHLY, CDR2 FYNNEI. This CDR3 spans 16 amino acids. The CDR3 DNA, read in part, is TGTGCCAGCAGTGCCGGGACAGGGGGAGTCATTGGTGGC. It is translated as CASSAGTGGVIGG. The complete CDR3 protein is CASSAGTGGVIGGYTF.

CDR3 residues: CSAPGRGNTEAFF. CDR3 DNA, as far as it was read: TGCAGTGCCCCTGGACGGGGGAACACTGAA. The chain has TRBV20-1 and TRBJ1-1; D ambiguous. With the read ending 3 residues before the CDR3 end, the germline J gene is used to fill in that end. Deletions cut 6 bases from V and 1 base from J, with 12 bases between. Germline loops: CDR1 DFQATT, CDR2 SNEGSKA (reference sequence). CDR3 length: 13 residues.

For this clone: The observed sequence ends 3 residues before the CDR3 terminus, with the missing tail filled in from the germline J gene. V gene TRBV20-1 combines with J gene TRBJ2-1; TRBD1 matches at 8 bases. The germline gives CDR1 DFQATT, CDR2 SNEGSKA (reference sequence). This CDR3 is built from 14 residues. The ends lost 6 bases at V and 2 bases at J; junction bases unmatched: 6. CDR3 sequence: CSAQRTGPYNEQFF. The covered CDR3 bases are TGCAGTGCCCAAAGGACAGGGCCCTACAATGAG.

Regarding this clone: The DNA ends 3 residues before the CDR3 does, and the rest of the CDR3 is filled in from the germline J gene. The chain employs TRBV10-3 and TRBJ2-7; 7 nucleotides align to TRBD1. Germline CDR1 ENHRY, CDR2 SYGVKD. The CDR3 is made up of 11 amino acids. Unmatched junction bases numbered 1, after V lost 5 bases and J lost 6 bases. CDR3 bases read: TGTGCCATCAGTCCAGGGGGCGAG. Translated: CAISPGGE. The CDR3 as a whole reads CAISPGGEQYF.

As concerns this clone: Coverage ceases 3 residues before the CDR3 finishes, and the germline J gene fills in the end. The gene calls are TRBV10-3 and TRBJ2-1; D gene unclear. This CDR3 has 14 amino acids. V was clipped by 11 bases and J by 9 bases, with 23 bases between them. Looked up from germline, CDR1 is ENHRY and CDR2 is SYGVKD. The CDR3 sequence: CASQEGRPAFEQFF. CDR3 bases read: TGTGCCTCCCAGGAAGGCCGACCGGCGTTTGAG.